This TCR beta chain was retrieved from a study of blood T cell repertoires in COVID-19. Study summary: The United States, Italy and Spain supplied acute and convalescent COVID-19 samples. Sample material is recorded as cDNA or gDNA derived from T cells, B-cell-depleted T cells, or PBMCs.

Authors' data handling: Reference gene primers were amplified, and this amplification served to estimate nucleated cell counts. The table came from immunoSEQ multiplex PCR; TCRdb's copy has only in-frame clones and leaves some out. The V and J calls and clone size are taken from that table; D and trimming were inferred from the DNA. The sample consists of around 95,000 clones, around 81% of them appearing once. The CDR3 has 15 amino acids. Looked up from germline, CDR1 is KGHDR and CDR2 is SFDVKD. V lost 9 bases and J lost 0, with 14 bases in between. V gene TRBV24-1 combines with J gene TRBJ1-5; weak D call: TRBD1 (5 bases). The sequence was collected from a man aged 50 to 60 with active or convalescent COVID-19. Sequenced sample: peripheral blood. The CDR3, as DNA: TGTGCCACCCCAGGGCGGATCGGTAGCAATCAGCCCCAGCATTTT. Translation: CATPGRIGSNQPQHF.